Listed below are T cell receptor beta chains from one sample, sequenced in a study of blood T cell repertoires in COVID-19. TCRdb's copy holds only in-frame clones and misses some; the assay was immunoSEQ multiplex PCR. The repertoire holds over 200,000 clones, with roughly 86% as singletons. Sequenced sample: peripheral blood. These receptors were taken from a woman between 35 and 50 years old with acute or convalescent COVID-19. Each CDR3 is given with its conserved first and last residue. A D gene is named only where the DNA matches it firmly. Rows give clone size only sometimes, using once, few, many, or a class for an expanded clone.

v_call	d_call	clone_size	j_call	cdr3_aa	cdr3_nt
TRBV4-2	TRBD2	.	TRBJ2-1	CASSQGVTSGGAGDEQFF	TGTGCCAGCAGCCAAGGTGTGACTAGCGGGGGGGCCGGGGATGAGCAGTTCTTC
TRBV7-8	.	once	TRBJ2-2	CASSSPGAGELFF	TGTGCCAGCAGCTCCCCAGGGGCCGGGGAGCTGTTTTTT
TRBV2	TRBD1	.	TRBJ2-2	CASRETGSSGELFF	TGTGCCAGCAGGGAGACAGGGAGCAGCGGGGAGCTGTTTTTT
TRBV4-1	.	.	TRBJ1-1	CASSQDGATVNTEAFF	TGCGCCAGCAGCCAAGATGGGGCGACGGTGAACACTGAAGCTTTCTTT
TRBV11-3	TRBD2	.	TRBJ2-1	CASSQTARTSGRVPEQFF	TGTGCCAGCAGCCAGACGGCCAGGACTAGCGGGAGGGTCCCTGAGCAGTTCTTC
TRBV5-1	TRBD2	few	TRBJ2-7	CASSLGLAGGYEQYF	TGCGCCAGCAGCTTGGGACTAGCGGGGGGCTACGAGCAGTACTTC
TRBV19	TRBD1	once	TRBJ2-1	CASSALRQGRRDEQFF	TGTGCCAGTAGTGCTCTACGACAGGGGAGGAGGGATGAGCAGTTCTTC
TRBV3-1/TRBV3-2	TRBD2	few	TRBJ2-7	CASSQGLTGLAGSYEQYF	TGTGCCAGCAGCCAAGGCCTGACTGGGCTAGCGGGTTCCTACGAGCAGTACTTC
TRBV11-2	.	.	TRBJ2-7	CASSLSQNYEQYF	TGTGCCAGCAGCTTAAGTCAGAACTACGAGCAGTACTTC
TRBV28	TRBD1	few	TRBJ1-3	CASRNGQGGNTIYF	TGTGCCAGCAGAAACGGACAGGGAGGAAACACCATATATTTT
TRBV27	.	.	TRBJ2-2	CASSFTGTGELFF	TGTGCCAGCAGTTTCACGGGGACCGGGGAGCTGTTTTTT
TRBV30	TRBD2	.	TRBJ2-3	CAHKRSGSGDRTDTQYF	TGTGCACACAAGCGTTCGGGAAGCGGGGACCGTACAGATACGCAGTATTTT
TRBV6-1	TRBD1	.	TRBJ2-7	CASSEGKRGQGPYEQYF	TGTGCCAGCAGTGAAGGAAAACGGGGACAGGGGCCCTACGAGCAGTACTTC
TRBV30	.	.	TRBJ1-5	CAWSVDRYSNQPQHF	TGTGCCTGGAGTGTAGACAGATATAGCAATCAGCCCCAGCATTTT
TRBV6-5	.	.	TRBJ2-1	CASKISGWNEQFF	TGTGCCAGCAAAATATCAGGGTGGAATGAGCAGTTCTTC
TRBV19	.	.	TRBJ1-1	CASSHVFSGTEAFF	TGTGCCAGTAGCCACGTTTTCTCGGGCACTGAAGCTTTCTTT
TRBV3-1/TRBV3-2	TRBD2	.	TRBJ2-1	CASSQASGGLYNEQFF	TGTGCCAGCAGCCAAGCTAGCGGGGGCCTCTACAATGAGCAGTTCTTC
TRBV7-3	TRBD2	.	TRBJ2-3	CASSPRGGWDTQYF	TGTGCCAGCAGCCCCCGCGGGGGATGGGATACGCAGTATTTT
TRBV16	.	few	TRBJ2-1	CASSQSIFRDNEQFF	TGTGCCAGCAGCCAATCGATATTTCGGGACAATGAGCAGTTCTTC
TRBV10-2	TRBD2	.	TRBJ2-3	CASSGAAGNTDTQYF	TGCGCCAGCAGTGGGGCAGCGGGGAACACAGATACGCAGTATTTT
TRBV12-3/TRBV12-4	TRBD2	.	TRBJ2-2	CAVAGQNTGELFF	TGTGCCGTAGCGGGGCAAAACACCGGGGAGCTGTTTTTT
TRBV5-1	TRBD2	.	TRBJ2-1	CASSPGTSGFHEQFF	TGCGCCAGCAGCCCCGGGACTAGCGGGTTCCATGAGCAGTTCTTC
TRBV12-5	TRBD2	.	TRBJ2-3	CASGPPSRTSGGDTQYF	TGTGCTAGTGGTCCACCCAGCCGGACTAGCGGTGGGGATACGCAGTATTTT
TRBV2	TRBD1	few	TRBJ2-5	CASGQGSRGAQYF	TGTGCCAGCGGACAGGGGAGTCGAGGGGCCCAGTACTTC
TRBV6-5	TRBD1	.	TRBJ1-5	CASRKGQGFREPQHF	TGTGCCAGCAGGAAGGGACAGGGCTTTCGGGAGCCCCAGCATTTT
TRBV29-1	TRBD2	.	TRBJ2-1	CSVAAEGASGRNEQFF	TGCAGCGTTGCGGCTGAAGGGGCTAGCGGGAGGAACGAGCAGTTCTTC
TRBV19	.	.	TRBJ2-7	CASSISDRHYEQYF	TGTGCCAGTAGTATTTCTGACCGACATTACGAGCAGTACTTC
TRBV30	TRBD2	.	TRBJ2-7	CAWNTLRTSGRAYEQYF	TGTGCCTGGAATACTCTACGGACTAGCGGGAGGGCCTACGAGCAGTACTTC